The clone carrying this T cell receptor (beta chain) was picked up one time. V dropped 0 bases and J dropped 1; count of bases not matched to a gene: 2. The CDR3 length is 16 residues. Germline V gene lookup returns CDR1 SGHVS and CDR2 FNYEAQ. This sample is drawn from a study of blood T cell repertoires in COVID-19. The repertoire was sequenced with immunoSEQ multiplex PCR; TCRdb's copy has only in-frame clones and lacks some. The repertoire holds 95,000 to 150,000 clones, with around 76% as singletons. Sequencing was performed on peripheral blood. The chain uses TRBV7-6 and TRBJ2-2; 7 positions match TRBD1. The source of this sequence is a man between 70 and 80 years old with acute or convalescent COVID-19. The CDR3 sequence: CASSLAQGKNTGELFF. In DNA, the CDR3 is TGTGCCAGCAGCTTAGCACAGGGGAAGAACACCGGGGAGCTGTTTTTT.